This T cell receptor (beta chain) was sequenced during a study of cytomegalovirus exposure and HLA in healthy donors. Amplification used 60 Vbeta primers and 13 Jbeta primers. Libraries were prepared by immunoSEQ multiplex PCR; TCRdb keeps only in-frame clonotypes and omits some of them. The data show 95,000 to 100,000 clones, around three quarters seen once. Sequences were obtained from PBMCs. This TCR came from a man between 35 and 55 years old in good health and CMV-seronegative.

The DNA of the CDR3 is TGTGCCAGCAGCTTGCTGGACAGGGCCAGCTCTGGGGCCAACGTCCTGACTTTC. Amino acid sequence: CASSLLDRASSGANVLTF. The J gene is TRBJ2-6, the V gene TRBV5-5, with 8 positions matching TRBD1. Germline-derived CDR1 and CDR2 are SGHKS and YYEKEE (reference sequence). The CDR3 covers 18 residues. Unmatched junction bases numbered 6, after V lost 1 base and J lost 0 bases.